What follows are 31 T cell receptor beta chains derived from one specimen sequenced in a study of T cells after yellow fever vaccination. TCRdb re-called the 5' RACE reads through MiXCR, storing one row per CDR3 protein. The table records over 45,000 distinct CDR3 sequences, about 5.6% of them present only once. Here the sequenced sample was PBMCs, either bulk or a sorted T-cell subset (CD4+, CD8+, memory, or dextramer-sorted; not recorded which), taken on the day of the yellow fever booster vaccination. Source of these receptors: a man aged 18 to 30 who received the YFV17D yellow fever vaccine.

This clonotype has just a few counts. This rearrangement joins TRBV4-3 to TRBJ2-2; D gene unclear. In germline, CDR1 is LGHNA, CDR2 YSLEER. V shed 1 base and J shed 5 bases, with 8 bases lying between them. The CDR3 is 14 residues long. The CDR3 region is CASSQVWRTGELFF. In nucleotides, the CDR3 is TGCGCCAGCAGCCAAGTTTGGAGAACCGGGGAGCTGTTTTTT.

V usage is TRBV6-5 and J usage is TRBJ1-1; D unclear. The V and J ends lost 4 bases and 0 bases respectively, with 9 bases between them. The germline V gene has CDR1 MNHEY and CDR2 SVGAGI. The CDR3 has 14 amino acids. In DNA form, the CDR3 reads TGTGCCAGCAGTTCCCCTAGTATGAACACTGAAGCTTTCTTT. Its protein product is CASSSPSMNTEAFF.

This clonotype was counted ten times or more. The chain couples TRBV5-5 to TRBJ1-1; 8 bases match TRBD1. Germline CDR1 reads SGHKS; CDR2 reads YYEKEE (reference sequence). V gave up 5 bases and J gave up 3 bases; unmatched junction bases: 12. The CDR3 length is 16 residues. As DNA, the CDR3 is TGTGCCAGCAGACCCGGACAGGGAAGGGGGGACACTGAAGCTTTCTTT. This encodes CASRPGQGRGDTEAFF.

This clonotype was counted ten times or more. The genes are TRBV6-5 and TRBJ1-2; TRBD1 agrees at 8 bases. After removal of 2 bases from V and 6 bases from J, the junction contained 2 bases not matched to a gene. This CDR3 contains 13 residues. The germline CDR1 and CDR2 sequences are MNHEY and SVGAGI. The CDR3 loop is CASSYDRGDGYTF. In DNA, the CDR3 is TGTGCCAGCAGTTACGACAGGGGCGATGGCTACACCTTC.

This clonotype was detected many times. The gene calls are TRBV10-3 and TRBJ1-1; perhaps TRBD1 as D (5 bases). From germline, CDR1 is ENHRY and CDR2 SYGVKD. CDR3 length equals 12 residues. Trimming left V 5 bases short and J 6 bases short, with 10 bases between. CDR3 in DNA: TGTGCCATCAGTTACGGGACGGCTGAAGCTTTCTTT. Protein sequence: CAISYGTAEAFF.

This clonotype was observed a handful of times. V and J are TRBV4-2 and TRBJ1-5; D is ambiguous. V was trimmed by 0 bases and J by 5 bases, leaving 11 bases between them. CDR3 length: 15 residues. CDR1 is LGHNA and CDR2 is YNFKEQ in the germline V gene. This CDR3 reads CASSQDSATHQPQHF. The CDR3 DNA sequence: TGTGCCAGCAGCCAAGATTCGGCAACCCATCAGCCCCAGCATTTT.

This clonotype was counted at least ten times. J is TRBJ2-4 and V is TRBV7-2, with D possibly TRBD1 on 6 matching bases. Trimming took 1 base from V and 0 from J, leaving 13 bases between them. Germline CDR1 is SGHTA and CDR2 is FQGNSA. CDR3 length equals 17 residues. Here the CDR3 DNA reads TGTGCCAGCAGCTTAGTGGGGCAGGGGCTAGCCAAAAACATTCAGTACTTC. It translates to CASSLVGQGLAKNIQYF.

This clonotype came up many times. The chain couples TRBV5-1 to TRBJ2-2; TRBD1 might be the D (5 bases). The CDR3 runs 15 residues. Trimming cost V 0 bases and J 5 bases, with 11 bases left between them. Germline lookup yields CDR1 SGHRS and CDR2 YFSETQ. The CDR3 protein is CASSLVPQGTGELFF. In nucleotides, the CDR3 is TGCGCCAGCAGCTTGGTCCCCCAGGGAACCGGGGAGCTGTTTTTT. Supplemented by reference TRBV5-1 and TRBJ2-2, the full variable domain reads KAGVTQTPRYLIKTRGQQVTLSCSPISGHRSVSWYQQTPGQGLQFLFEYFSETQRNKGNFPGRFSGRQFSNSRSEMNVSTLELGDSALYLCASSLVPQGTGELFFGEGSRLTVL.

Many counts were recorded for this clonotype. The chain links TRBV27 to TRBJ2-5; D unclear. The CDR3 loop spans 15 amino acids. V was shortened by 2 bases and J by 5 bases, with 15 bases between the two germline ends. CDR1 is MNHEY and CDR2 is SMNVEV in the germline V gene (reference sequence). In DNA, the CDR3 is TGTGCCAGCAGTTTACGGCTAGAGTCTGTGGAGACCCAGTACTTC. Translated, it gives CASSLRLESVETQYF.

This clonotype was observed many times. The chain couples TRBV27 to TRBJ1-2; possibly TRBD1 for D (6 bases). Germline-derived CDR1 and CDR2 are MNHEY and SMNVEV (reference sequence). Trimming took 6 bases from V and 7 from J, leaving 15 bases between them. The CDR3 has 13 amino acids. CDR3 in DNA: TGTGCCAGCAGCCAAAACAGGGTTCGTGGCTACACCTTC. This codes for CASSQNRVRGYTF.

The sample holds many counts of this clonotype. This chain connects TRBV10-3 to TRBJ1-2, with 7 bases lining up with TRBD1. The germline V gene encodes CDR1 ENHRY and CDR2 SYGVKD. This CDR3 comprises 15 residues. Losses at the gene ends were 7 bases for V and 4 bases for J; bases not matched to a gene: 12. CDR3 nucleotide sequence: TGTGCCATCACCGCGGACACAGGGGAAACCTATGGCTACACCTTC. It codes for CAITADTGETYGYTF.

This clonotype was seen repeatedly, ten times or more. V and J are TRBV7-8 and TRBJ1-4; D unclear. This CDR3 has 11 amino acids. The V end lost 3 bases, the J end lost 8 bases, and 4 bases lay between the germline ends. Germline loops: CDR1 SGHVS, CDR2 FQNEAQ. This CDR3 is CASSFGEKLFF. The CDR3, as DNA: TGTGCCAGCAGCTTTGGGGAAAAACTGTTTTTT.

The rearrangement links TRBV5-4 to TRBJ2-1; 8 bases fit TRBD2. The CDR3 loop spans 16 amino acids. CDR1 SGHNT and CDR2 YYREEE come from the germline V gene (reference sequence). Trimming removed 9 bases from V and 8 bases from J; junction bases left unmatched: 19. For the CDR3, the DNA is TGTGCCACAGCACCCTGGGGTACGGGGGGGATCCATGAGCAGTTCTTC. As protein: CATAPWGTGGIHEQFF.

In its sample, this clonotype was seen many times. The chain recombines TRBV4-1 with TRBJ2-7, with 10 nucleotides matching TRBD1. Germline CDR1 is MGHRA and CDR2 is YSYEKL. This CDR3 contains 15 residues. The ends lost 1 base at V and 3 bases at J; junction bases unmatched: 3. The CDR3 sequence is CASSQVGQGNYEQYF. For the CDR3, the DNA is TGCGCCAGCAGCCAAGTGGGACAGGGGAACTACGAGCAGTACTTC.

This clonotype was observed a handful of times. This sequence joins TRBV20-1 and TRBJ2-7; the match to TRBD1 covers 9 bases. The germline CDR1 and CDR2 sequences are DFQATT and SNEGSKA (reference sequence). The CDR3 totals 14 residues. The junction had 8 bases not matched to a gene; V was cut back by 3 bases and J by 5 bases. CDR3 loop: CSASDGTGRDEQYF. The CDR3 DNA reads TGCAGTGCTAGTGATGGGACAGGGAGAGACGAGCAGTACTTC.

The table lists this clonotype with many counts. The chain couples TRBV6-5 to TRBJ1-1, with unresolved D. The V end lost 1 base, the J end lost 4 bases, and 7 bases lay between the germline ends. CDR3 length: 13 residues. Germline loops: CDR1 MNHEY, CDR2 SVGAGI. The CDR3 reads CASSYYPGTEAFF. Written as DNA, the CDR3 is TGTGCCAGCAGTTACTATCCCGGCACTGAAGCTTTCTTT.

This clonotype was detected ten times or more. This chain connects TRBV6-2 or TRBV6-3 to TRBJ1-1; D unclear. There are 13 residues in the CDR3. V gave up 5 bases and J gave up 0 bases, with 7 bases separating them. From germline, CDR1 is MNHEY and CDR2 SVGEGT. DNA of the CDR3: TGTGCCAGCAGTGGCGGAATGAACACTGAAGCTTTCTTT. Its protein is CASSGGMNTEAFF.

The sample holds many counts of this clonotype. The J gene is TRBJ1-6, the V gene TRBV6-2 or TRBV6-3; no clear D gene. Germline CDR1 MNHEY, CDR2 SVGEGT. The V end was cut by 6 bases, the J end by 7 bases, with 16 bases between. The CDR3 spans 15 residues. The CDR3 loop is CASSSAMGGNSPLHF. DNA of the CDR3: TGTGCCAGCAGCTCCGCGATGGGAGGGAATTCACCCCTCCACTTT.

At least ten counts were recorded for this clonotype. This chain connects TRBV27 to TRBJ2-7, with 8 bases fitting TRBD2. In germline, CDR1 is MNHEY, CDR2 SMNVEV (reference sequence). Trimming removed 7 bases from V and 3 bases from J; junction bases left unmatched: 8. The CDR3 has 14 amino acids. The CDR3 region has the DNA TGTGCCAGCACCCAGGAGCGGGGGAACTACGAGCAGTACTTC. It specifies CASTQERGNYEQYF.

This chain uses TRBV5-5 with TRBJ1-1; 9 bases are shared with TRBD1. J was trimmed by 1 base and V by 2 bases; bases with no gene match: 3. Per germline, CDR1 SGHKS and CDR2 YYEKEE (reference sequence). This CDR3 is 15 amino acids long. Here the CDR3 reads CASSLQGAPNTEAFF. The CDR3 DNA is TGTGCCAGCAGCTTACAGGGGGCGCCGAACACTGAAGCTTTCTTT.

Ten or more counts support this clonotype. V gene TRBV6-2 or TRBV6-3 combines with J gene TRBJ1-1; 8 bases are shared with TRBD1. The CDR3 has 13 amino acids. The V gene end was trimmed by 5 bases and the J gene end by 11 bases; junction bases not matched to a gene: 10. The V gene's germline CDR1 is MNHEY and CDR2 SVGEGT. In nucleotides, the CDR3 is TGTGCCAGCAGTCCCCCCGACAGGGGTACGGCTTTCTTT. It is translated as CASSPPDRGTAFF.

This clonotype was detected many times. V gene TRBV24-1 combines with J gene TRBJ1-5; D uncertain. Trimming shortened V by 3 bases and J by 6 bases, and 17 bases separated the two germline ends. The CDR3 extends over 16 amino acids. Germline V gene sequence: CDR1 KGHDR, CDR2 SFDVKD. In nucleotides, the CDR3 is TGTGCCACCAGTGATCCGGTCCGGGGAGACGGTCAGCCCCAGCATTTT. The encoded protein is CATSDPVRGDGQPQHF.

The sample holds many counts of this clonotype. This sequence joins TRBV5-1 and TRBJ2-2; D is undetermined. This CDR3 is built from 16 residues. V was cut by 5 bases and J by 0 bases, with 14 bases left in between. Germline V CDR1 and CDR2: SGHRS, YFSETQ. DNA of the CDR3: TGCGCCAGCAGGCAGAGCCAGACTTCGAACACCGGGGAGCTGTTTTTT. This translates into CASRQSQTSNTGELFF.

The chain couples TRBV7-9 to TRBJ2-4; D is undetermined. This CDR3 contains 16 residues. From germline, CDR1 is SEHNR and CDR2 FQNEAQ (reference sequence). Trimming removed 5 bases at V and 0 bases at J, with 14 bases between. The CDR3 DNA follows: TGTGCCAGCAGCGCCGTCAGCGACCTAGCCAAAAACATTCAGTACTTC. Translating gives CASSAVSDLAKNIQYF.

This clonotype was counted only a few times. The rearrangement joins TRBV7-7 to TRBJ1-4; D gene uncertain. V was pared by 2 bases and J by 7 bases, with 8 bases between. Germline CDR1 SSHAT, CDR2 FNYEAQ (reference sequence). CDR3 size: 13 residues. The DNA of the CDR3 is TGTGCCAGCAGCTTAAATCCGACTGAAAAACTGTTTTTT. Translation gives CASSLNPTEKLFF.

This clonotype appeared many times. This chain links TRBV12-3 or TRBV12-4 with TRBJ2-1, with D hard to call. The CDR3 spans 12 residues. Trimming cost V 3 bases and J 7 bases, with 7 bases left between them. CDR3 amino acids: CASSFNGNEQFF. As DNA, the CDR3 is TGTGCCAGCAGTTTTAATGGGAATGAGCAGTTCTTC.

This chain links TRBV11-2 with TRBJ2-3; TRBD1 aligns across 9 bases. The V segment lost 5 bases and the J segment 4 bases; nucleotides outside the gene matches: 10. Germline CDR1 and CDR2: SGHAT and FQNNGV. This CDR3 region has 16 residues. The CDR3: CASSPQTGGVPDTQYF. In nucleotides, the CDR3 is TGTGCCAGCAGCCCGCAGACAGGGGGAGTGCCAGATACGCAGTATTTT.

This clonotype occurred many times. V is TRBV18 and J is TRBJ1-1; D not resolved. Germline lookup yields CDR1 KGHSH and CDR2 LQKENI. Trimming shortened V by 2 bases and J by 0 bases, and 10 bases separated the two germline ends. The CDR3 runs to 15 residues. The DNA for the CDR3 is TGTGCCAGCTCACCAATTGATGACATGAACACTGAAGCTTTCTTT. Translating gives CASSPIDDMNTEAFF.

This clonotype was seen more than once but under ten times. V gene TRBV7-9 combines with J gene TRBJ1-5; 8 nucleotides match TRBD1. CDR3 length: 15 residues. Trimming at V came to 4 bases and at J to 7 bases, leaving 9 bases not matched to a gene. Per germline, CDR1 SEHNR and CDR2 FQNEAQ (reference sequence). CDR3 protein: CASSSDQGAGQPQHF. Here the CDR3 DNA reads TGTGCCAGCAGCTCGGATCAGGGGGCAGGACAGCCCCAGCATTTT.

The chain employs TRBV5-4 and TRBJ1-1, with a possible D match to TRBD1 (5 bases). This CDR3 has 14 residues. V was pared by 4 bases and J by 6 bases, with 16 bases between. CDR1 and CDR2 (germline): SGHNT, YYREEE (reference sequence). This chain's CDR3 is CASSQGALGPEAFF. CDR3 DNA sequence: TGTGCCAGCAGCCAAGGGGCTTTAGGGCCTGAAGCTTTCTTT.

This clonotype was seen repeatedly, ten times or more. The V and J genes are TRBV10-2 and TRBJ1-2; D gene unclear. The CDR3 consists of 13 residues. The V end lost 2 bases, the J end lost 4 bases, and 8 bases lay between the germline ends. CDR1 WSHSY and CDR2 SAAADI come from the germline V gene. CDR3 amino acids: CASSEPGSYGYTF. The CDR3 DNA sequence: TGCGCCAGCAGTGAGCCAGGAAGCTATGGCTACACCTTC.